This TCR beta chain comes out of a study of T cell responses to AZD1222 COVID-19 vaccine (dated by TCRdb to the early 2020s). Concerning the study at large: AZD1222 recipients with second doses at about 4 weeks or about 12 weeks were pooled, because spike-specific TCR depth and breadth did not differ between schedules. TCR sequencing covered over 230 trial participants: about 210 given two doses of AZD1222 and 26 given two doses of MenACWY control vaccine. Enrollment into the trials was organized by age into subgroups of 18-55, 56-69 and 70-plus years, and those subgroups contained approximately 160, 26 and 62 TCR-sequenced participants, respectively.

Details on this clone: Its binding antigen is unknown. Base qualities were left out, and no much larger clone turns up one base away.

Study-wide findings and limitations: The 56-69-year group was small, and its depth increase did not reach significance, likely because of low power. Reportedly, almost half of the unique spike-specific TCRs recognized epitopes lying outside the regions that are mutated in the B.1.351 and B.1.1.7 variants. Only a handful of AZD1222 recipients were SARS-CoV-2 seropositive at baseline, limiting conclusions about previously exposed vaccinees. Because no samples from the day 14 peak response were available, repertoires could be characterized only after the peak T cell response. The vaccine-associated CD4 TCRs covered the entire spike protein, and the dominant responses fell in regions 160-218 and 743-854. A significant rise in spike-specific TCR breadth and depth was observed after two AZD1222 doses relative to day 0 and relative to MenACWY recipients. Participants were mostly white British, with more females than males. The authors suggested clonal diversity may have been underestimated.

The CDR3 regions of human TCRbeta chains were analyzed by immunosequencing. In the original analysis: Repertoire TCRs were checked for matches against a reference library of SARS-CoV-2-specific TCRs that had been generated using the MIRA antigen-specificity platform. Breadth was defined as the fraction of unique TCRs that were SARS-CoV-2-associated. Depth was defined as the fraction of total T cells that were SARS-CoV-2-associated. Using the MIRA data, every spike-specific TCR was mapped to the spike region that the TCR reacted to and assigned to either a CD4 or a CD8 class. Log10-transformed breadth and depth values were compared by one-way ANOVA with Sidak's multiple comparisons tests. As stored in TCRdb, this immuneACCESS dataset retains in-frame rearrangements with V and J assigned. A fraction of the clones does not appear; measured against another copy, unresolved V genes explain less than half of the discrepancy, and the remainder lacks a known reason. V and J calls and clone size are given by that table; D and trimming were obtained from the DNA. The sample yields about 150,000 clones; just over 90% were counted once. The top ten clones comprise 1.5% to 2% of the sample.

Germline trimming: 4 bases from V, 0 bases from J; junction bases outside gene matches: 10. The CDR3, from cysteine to phenylalanine, totals 17 residues. The read is trimmed to its CDR3 DNA, 51 bases read in frame from base 1. The germline V gene supplies CDR1 KGHDR and CDR2 SFDVKD. Interpreted using the paper, the time point label stands for: baseline before first vaccination. Vaccinee samples came from UK trials COV001 and COV002, including a single-blind randomized controlled phase 2/3 trial of AZD1222 (ChAdOx1 nCoV-19) in healthy adults. Trial participant PBMC samples were collected at day 0 and day 28 after the second dose for TCRbeta chain sequencing.

This specimen was peripheral blood, taken on day 0 of AZD1222 vaccination. The chain links TRBV24-1 with TRBJ2-5; the central 7 bases match TRBD1. The TCR comes from an adult in good health. The bases read TGTGCCACCAGTGAGTTTCGGGACAGAGAGTACCAAGAGACCCAGTACTTC. Its protein reads: CATSEFRDREYQETQYF.